The 30 T cell receptor beta chains given below trace back to one sample, sequenced in a study of STAT3 mutations in large granular lymphocyte leukemia (dated by TCRdb to about 2019). General study outcomes and caveats: All T-LGLL patients had at least one immunodominant TCRbeta clonotype, and roughly half had multiple immunodominant subclonotypes.

These receptors' antigens are unknown. The library was made by the immunoSEQ multiplex PCR assay. Imported from immuneACCESS, the table was reduced by TCRdb to in-frame sequences with V and J called. These copies leave out some clones; in studies compared against another copy, an unresolved V gene accounts for under half, and the cause of the remainder is not known. This sample lists 30,000 to 40,000 clones; approximately 83% were detected once. The ten largest clones take up roughly an eighth of the sample. Sequencing input: peripheral blood mononuclear cells. The receptors stem from a man in his 60s with T-cell large granular lymphocyte leukemia. Some clones in this sample may be carry-over from other donors' samples. The age is the age at diagnosis.

Only one count was recorded for this clone. This specimen includes other DNA sequences encoding the same CDR3. V usage is TRBV19 and J usage is TRBJ2-3; no reliable D call. In germline, CDR1 is LNHDA, CDR2 SQIVND (reference sequence). The V and J ends lost 2 bases and 0 bases respectively, with 9 bases between them. There are 15 residues in the CDR3. CDR3 nucleotide sequence: TGTGCCAGTAGTATAAGTCCTGCTAGCACAGATACGCAGTATTTT. Amino acid sequence: CASSISPASTDTQYF.

J is TRBJ1-5 and V is TRBV4-1, with D maybe TRBD1 (5 bases). Trimming cost V 3 bases and J 7 bases, with 16 bases left between them. The CDR3 runs 15 residues. The V gene's germline CDR1 is MGHRA and CDR2 YSYEKL. Written as DNA, the CDR3 is TGCGCCAGCAGCCAGCCGGGGCAGGGTAACCAGCCCCAGCATTTT. It encodes CASSQPGQGNQPQHF.

The chain couples TRBV2 to TRBJ2-2; D is undetermined. Germline values: CDR1 SNHLY, CDR2 FYNNEI. The V end was cut by 3 bases, the J end by 8 bases, with 22 bases between. This CDR3 contains 17 residues. CDR3 DNA: TGTGCCAGCAGTGACCCGGCCGCGGCCCCCACCAGTGGGGAGCTGTTTTTT. Residues: CASSDPAAAPTSGELFF.

This clone was counted once. The chain combines TRBV7-9 with TRBJ1-1; no firm D call. V was shortened by 1 base and J by 6 bases, with 12 bases between the two germline ends. The germline V gene encodes CDR1 SEHNR and CDR2 FQNEAQ (reference sequence). The CDR3 is 14 amino acids. The CDR3 nucleotides are TGTGCCAGCAGCTTAGAGGCTGCGGCTGCTGAAGCTTTCTTT. It codes for CASSLEAAAAEAFF.

The rearrangement uses TRBV5-4 and TRBJ2-5, with 8 bases identical to TRBD2. V gave up 0 bases and J gave up 5 bases; unmatched junction bases: 6. Germline CDR1 and CDR2: SGHNT and YYREEE (reference sequence). The CDR3 runs to 15 residues. CDR3 nucleotide sequence: TGTGCCAGCAGCTTGGAATTGCGGGAGGTTGAGACCCAGTACTTC. Protein sequence: CASSLELREVETQYF.

The chain links TRBV6-5 to TRBJ2-7; 13 positions match TRBD2. Trimming removed 6 bases from V and 6 bases from J; junction bases left unmatched: 8. The V gene's germline CDR1 is MNHEY and CDR2 SVGAGI. This CDR3 has 15 residues. For the CDR3, the DNA is TGTGCCAGCAGCCCCGGGACTAGCGGGATCCGCGAGCAGTACTTC. Protein: CASSPGTSGIREQYF.

In this sample, this clone turned up once. For the CDR3, the DNA is TGCGCCAGCAGCTCACATCCAACTGGGGGCTACAATGAGCAGTTCTTC. Translation: CASSSHPTGGYNEQFF. This rearrangement joins TRBV5-1 to TRBJ2-1; D possibly matches TRBD1 or TRBD2 (5 bases each). CDR3 length: 16 amino acids. V shed 3 bases and J shed 3 bases, with 16 bases lying between them. The germline gives CDR1 SGHRS, CDR2 YFSETQ.

The V gene is TRBV30, the J gene TRBJ1-5; TRBD1 is a possible D gene (6 bases). The CDR3 is 13 residues long. Germline loops: CDR1 GTSNPN, CDR2 SVGIG (reference sequence). Trimming took off 5 bases at V and 5 bases at J, with 13 bases between the two ends. This CDR3 reads CAWGGGAHQPQHF. CDR3 DNA sequence: TGTGCCTGGGGTGGGGGGGCGCATCAGCCCCAGCATTTT.

The chain carries TRBV30 and TRBJ2-5, with TRBD2 matching 11 bases. This CDR3 region has 18 residues. Germline assignment: CDR1 GTSNPN and CDR2 SVGIG (reference sequence). The trim removed 1 base at V and 4 bases at J, leaving 14 bases unmatched. The CDR3 nucleotides read TGTGCCTGGAGTGCCCAGGGGACTAGCGGCTTCGTTGGAGAGACCCAGTACTTC. It encodes CAWSAQGTSGFVGETQYF.

The gene calls are TRBV29-1 and TRBJ2-7; a possible D gene is TRBD2 (6 bases). Trimming took off 4 bases at V and 6 bases at J, with 19 bases between the two ends. The CDR3 has 14 amino acids. The germline CDR1 and CDR2 sequences are SQVTM and ANQGSEA. CDR3 bases: TGCAGCGTTGCCAGAGATCGGGGGAGCGGCGAGCAGTACTTC. This translates into CSVARDRGSGEQYF.

The chain combines TRBV27 with TRBJ2-2; the match to TRBD1 covers 7 bases. The junction had 16 bases not matched to a gene; V was cut back by 1 base and J by 5 bases. Germline V gene data show CDR1 as MNHEY and CDR2 as SMNVEV (reference sequence). The CDR3 has 19 amino acids. CDR3 coding DNA: TGTGCCAGCAGTTTATTCCCTCCCATCTCACCACAGGGGACCGGGGAGCTGTTTTTT. This gives the protein CASSLFPPISPQGTGELFF.

The rearrangement links TRBV5-1 to TRBJ2-7; D possibly corresponds to TRBD2 (6 bases). This CDR3 has 17 residues. V lost 0 bases, J lost 1 base, and 17 bases lay in between. Germline CDR1 reads SGHRS; CDR2 reads YFSETQ. Written as DNA, the CDR3 is TGCGCCAGCAGCTTGGGGGGCCTAACTGGGACTTCCTACGAGCAGTACTTC. This codes for CASSLGGLTGTSYEQYF.

This sequence joins TRBV29-1 and TRBJ2-5, with TRBD1 as a possible D gene (5 bases). From germline, CDR1 is SQVTM and CDR2 ANQGSEA. The CDR3 is made up of 12 amino acids. Trimming pared 6 bases from V and 5 bases from J, leaving 13 bases between. The CDR3 region has the DNA TGCAGCGTGGCCCCGGACATGGAGACCCAGTACTTC. Amino acids: CSVAPDMETQYF.

The rearrangement links TRBV28 to TRBJ1-2; D might be TRBD1 (6 bases). V was pared by 1 base and J by 2 bases, with 14 bases between. The CDR3 totals 16 residues. Per germline, CDR1 MDHEN and CDR2 SYDVKM. The DNA of the CDR3 is TGTGCCAGCAGTTTATCAGACAGGTTCACGAACTATGGCTACACCTTC. Amino acids: CASSLSDRFTNYGYTF.

This clone was picked up one time. This chain uses TRBV15 with TRBJ2-1; a possible D gene is TRBD2 (7 bases). The V end lost 2 bases, the J end lost 7 bases, and 21 bases lay between the germline ends. Germline CDR1 is LNHNV and CDR2 is YYDKDF (reference sequence). The CDR3 extends over 17 amino acids. CDR3 residues: CATSRFPRGAPGNEQFF. The CDR3 nucleotides are TGTGCCACCAGCAGATTCCCCCGGGGGGCCCCGGGGAATGAGCAGTTCTTC.

This clone was seen once. The CDR3 DNA follows: TGTGCCAGCAGCACGCAGCGGGAGGGCCATGGAGAGCAGTACTTC. Protein sequence: CASSTQREGHGEQYF. The V gene is TRBV5-4, the J gene TRBJ2-7; 10 bases line up with TRBD2. The CDR3 spans 15 residues. The germline V gene encodes CDR1 SGHNT and CDR2 YYREEE (reference sequence). The V segment lost 4 bases and the J segment 7 bases; nucleotides outside the gene matches: 11.

This clone came up once. The V call is TRBV28, the J call TRBJ2-5; 7 bases are shared with TRBD1. V trimming: 10 bases; J trimming: 1 base; junction bases outside the gene matches: 6. The CDR3 contains 13 residues. Germline V gives CDR1 MDHEN, CDR2 SYDVKM. The CDR3 protein is CAIRGTAQETQYF. DNA of the CDR3: TGTGCCATCCGAGGGACAGCCCAAGAGACCCAGTACTTC.

The V gene is TRBV29-1, the J gene TRBJ2-3; 7 bases are a match to TRBD1. The CDR3 contains 15 residues. The J segment lost 1 base and the V segment lost 4 bases, leaving 8 bases of the junction unmatched. Germline CDR1 is SQVTM and CDR2 is ANQGSEA. CDR3 in amino acids: CSVARGLAGTDTQYF. CDR3 coding DNA: TGCAGCGTTGCCAGGGGGTTGGCCGGCACAGATACGCAGTATTTT.

The sample holds one count of this clone. This chain links TRBV9 with TRBJ2-7; no definite D call. The germline V and J ends were trimmed by 4 bases and 0 bases, with 14 bases remaining between them. Looked up from germline, CDR1 is SGDLS and CDR2 is YYNGEE. The CDR3 extends over 15 amino acids. CDR3 residues: CASSPHLSSSYEQYF. The DNA of the CDR3 is TGTGCCAGCAGCCCACACCTTTCGAGCTCCTACGAGCAGTACTTC.

The CDR3 sequence is CASRQVRPGLMNEQFF. The DNA of the CDR3 is TGTGCCAGCAGGCAAGTTAGGCCGGGTTTAATGAATGAGCAGTTCTTC. This rearrangement joins TRBV7-9 to TRBJ2-1, with D hard to call. The V gene lost 6 bases and the J gene lost 7 bases, with 22 bases spanning the gap. CDR1 and CDR2 (germline): SEHNR, FQNEAQ (reference sequence). There are 16 residues in the CDR3.

The rearrangement joins TRBV4-3 to TRBJ2-7; 9 positions match TRBD2. The CDR3 spans 15 residues. V lost 0 bases, J lost 4 bases, and 4 bases stayed unmatched. The germline V gene encodes CDR1 LGHNA and CDR2 YSLEER. The CDR3 is CASSQDASGVYEQYF. CDR3 in DNA: TGCGCCAGCAGCCAAGACGCTAGCGGGGTTTACGAGCAGTACTTC.

In its sample, this clone was seen once. The chain joins TRBV7-9 to TRBJ2-7; 9 nucleotides match TRBD1. V was pared by 5 bases and J by 4 bases, with 6 bases of the junction left unmatched. The CDR3 runs to 14 residues. The germline V gene has CDR1 SEHNR and CDR2 FQNEAQ (reference sequence). The CDR3 here is CASSPQGAFYEQYF. Written as DNA, the CDR3 is TGTGCCAGCAGCCCACAGGGGGCGTTTTACGAGCAGTACTTC.

The chain is built from TRBV5-4 and TRBJ1-1; D remains ambiguous. CDR3 length: 14 residues. Germline V gives CDR1 SGHNT, CDR2 YYREEE (reference sequence). Trimming shortened V by 4 bases and J by 2 bases, and 12 bases separated the two germline ends. The CDR3 nucleotides are TGTGCCAGCAGCCTTAGCTCAACTAACACTGAAGCTTTCTTT. Translating gives CASSLSSTNTEAFF.

J is TRBJ2-5 and V is TRBV30; TRBD1 might be the D (6 bases). The CDR3 loop spans 11 amino acids. CDR1 GTSNPN and CDR2 SVGIG come from the germline V gene (reference sequence). Trimming stripped 2 bases from V and 9 bases from J, with 10 bases between. The DNA for the CDR3 is TGTGCCTGGAGTTCAGGGGTGTCCCAGTACTTC. It encodes CAWSSGVSQYF.

Written as DNA, the CDR3 is TGTGCCAGCAGGGGGACAGGGGTCAGTGGCTACACCTTC. It yields the protein CASRGTGVSGYTF. The chain links TRBV6-5 to TRBJ1-2; 10 bases are a match to TRBD1. Trimming took 6 bases from V and 7 from J; bases not matched to a gene: 5. This CDR3 has 13 amino acids. From germline, CDR1 is MNHEY and CDR2 SVGAGI.

The chain joins TRBV7-2 to TRBJ2-3, with 8 bases aligning to TRBD1. V was clipped by 4 bases and J by 9 bases; unmatched bases: 6. Germline V CDR1 and CDR2: SGHTA, FQGNSA. The CDR3 has 13 amino acids. This CDR3 is CASSSRGQGTQYF. CDR3 in DNA: TGTGCCAGCAGCTCCAGGGGGCAGGGGACGCAGTATTTT. The variable domain in full, completed from reference TRBV7-2 and TRBJ2-3, reads GAGVSQSPSNKVTEKGKDVELRCDPISGHTALYWYRQSLGQGLEFLIYFQGNSAPDKSGLPSDRFSAERTGGSVSTLTIQRTQQEDSAVYLCASSSRGQGTQYFGPGTRLTVL.

The rearrangement links TRBV29-1 to TRBJ1-2; 9 bases agree with TRBD1. V dropped 4 bases and J dropped 4; count of bases not matched to a gene: 1. This CDR3 is 12 amino acids long. Germline values: CDR1 SQVTM, CDR2 ANQGSEA. The CDR3 DNA reads as TGCAGCGTTGGGACAGGGGCCTATGGCTACACCTTC. Protein sequence: CSVGTGAYGYTF.

This clone came up a few times. The rearrangement links TRBV7-9 to TRBJ1-5; possibly TRBD1 for D (6 bases). The length of the CDR3 is 14 residues. The germline V and J ends were trimmed by 3 bases and 3 bases, with 9 bases remaining between them. CDR1 is SEHNR, CDR2 FQNEAQ, per germline (reference sequence). The CDR3: CASSLGANNQPQHF. In DNA, the CDR3 is TGTGCCAGCAGCTTGGGGGCTAACAATCAGCCCCAGCATTTT.

The chain recombines TRBV7-9 with TRBJ1-2; TRBD1 might be the D (5 bases). The V end lost 5 bases, the J end lost 5 bases, and 18 bases lay between the germline ends. Germline lookup yields CDR1 SEHNR and CDR2 FQNEAQ (reference sequence). CDR3 size: 15 residues. The CDR3 nucleotides are TGTGCCAGCAGCCGAGGGGAGTCCGTTCCGTATGGCTACACCTTC. Translated: CASSRGESVPYGYTF.

The chain joins TRBV2 to TRBJ2-7, with D possibly TRBD1 on 6 matching bases. The germline gives CDR1 SNHLY, CDR2 FYNNEI. The CDR3 has 13 residues. V lost 7 bases and J lost 7, with 17 bases in between. The CDR3 nucleotides are TGTGCCAGCACTCGGGACAACCAAGGGGAGCAGTACTTC. Its protein is CASTRDNQGEQYF.